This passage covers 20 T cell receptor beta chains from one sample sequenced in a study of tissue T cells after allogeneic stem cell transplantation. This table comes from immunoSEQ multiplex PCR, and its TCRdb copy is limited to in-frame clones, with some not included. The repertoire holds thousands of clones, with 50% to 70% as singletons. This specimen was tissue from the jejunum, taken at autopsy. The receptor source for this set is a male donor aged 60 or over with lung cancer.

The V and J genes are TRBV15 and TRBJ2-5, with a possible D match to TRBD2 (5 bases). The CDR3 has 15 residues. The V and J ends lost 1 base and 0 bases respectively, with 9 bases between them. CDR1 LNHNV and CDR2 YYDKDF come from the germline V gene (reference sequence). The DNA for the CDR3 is TGTGCCACCAGCAGAGCAGACTATTACCAAGAGACCCAGTACTTC. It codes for CATSRADYYQETQYF.

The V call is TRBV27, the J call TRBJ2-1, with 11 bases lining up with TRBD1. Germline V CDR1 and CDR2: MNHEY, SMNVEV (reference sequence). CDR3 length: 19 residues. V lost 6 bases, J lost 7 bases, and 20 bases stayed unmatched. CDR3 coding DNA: TGTGCCAGCAGCCGAGGACAGGGGGCAGGTGGGGGGTCGGGAAATGAGCAGTTCTTC. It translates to CASSRGQGAGGGSGNEQFF.

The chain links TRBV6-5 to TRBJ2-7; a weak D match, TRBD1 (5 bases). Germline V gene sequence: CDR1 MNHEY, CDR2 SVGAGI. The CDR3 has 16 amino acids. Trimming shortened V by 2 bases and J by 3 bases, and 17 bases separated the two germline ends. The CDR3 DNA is TGTGCCAGCAGTTACCTCTCAAGGGGTCAGGTCTACGAGCAGTACTTC. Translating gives CASSYLSRGQVYEQYF.

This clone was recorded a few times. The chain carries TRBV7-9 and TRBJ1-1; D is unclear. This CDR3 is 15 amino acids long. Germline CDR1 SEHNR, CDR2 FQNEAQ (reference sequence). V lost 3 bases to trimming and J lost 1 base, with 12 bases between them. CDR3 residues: CASSFTPLGNTEAFF. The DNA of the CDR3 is TGTGCCAGCAGCTTTACTCCCCTGGGGAACACTGAAGCTTTCTTT.

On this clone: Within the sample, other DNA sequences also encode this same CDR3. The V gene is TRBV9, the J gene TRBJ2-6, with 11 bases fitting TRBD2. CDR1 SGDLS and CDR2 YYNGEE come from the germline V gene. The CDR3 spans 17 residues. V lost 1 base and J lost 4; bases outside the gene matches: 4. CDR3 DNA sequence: TGTGCCAGCAGCGTACTAGCGGGGGGAGGGGGGGCCAACGTCCTGACTTTC. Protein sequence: CASSVLAGGGGANVLTF.

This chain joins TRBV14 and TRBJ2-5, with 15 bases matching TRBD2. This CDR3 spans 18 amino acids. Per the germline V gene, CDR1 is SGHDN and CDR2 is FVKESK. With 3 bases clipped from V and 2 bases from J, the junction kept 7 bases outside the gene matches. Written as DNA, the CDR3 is TGTGCCAGCAGCCACCCGGGACTAGCGGGAGGTAGACAAGAGACCCAGTACTTC. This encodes CASSHPGLAGGRQETQYF.

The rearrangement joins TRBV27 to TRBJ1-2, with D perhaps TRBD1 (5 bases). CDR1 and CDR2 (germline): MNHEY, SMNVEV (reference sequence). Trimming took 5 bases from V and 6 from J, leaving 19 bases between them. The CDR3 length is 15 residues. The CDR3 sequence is CASSPLRGTLNGYTF. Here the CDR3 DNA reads TGTGCCAGCAGTCCGTTGCGCGGGACCCTTAATGGCTACACCTTC.

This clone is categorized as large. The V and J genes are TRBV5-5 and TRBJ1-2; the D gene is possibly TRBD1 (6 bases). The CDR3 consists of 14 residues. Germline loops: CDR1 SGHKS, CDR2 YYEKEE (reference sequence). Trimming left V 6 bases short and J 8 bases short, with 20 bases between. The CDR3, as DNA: TGTGCCAGCATTAAGGCGGGGGCGCTGGTGGGCTACACCTTC. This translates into CASIKAGALVGYTF.

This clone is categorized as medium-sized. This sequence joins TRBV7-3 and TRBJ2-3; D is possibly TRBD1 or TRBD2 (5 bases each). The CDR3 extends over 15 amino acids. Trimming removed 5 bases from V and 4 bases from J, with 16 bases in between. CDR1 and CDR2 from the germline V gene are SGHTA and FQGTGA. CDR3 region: CASSPTGTKPDTQYF. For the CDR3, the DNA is TGTGCCAGCAGCCCAACCGGGACCAAACCAGATACGCAGTATTTT.

CDR3 residues: CASSPGQSGNIQYF. The DNA for the CDR3 is TGTGCCAGCTCACCGGGACAGTCGGGAAACATTCAGTACTTC. The chain carries TRBV18 and TRBJ2-4; 7 bases align to TRBD1. Germline-derived CDR1 and CDR2 are KGHSH and LQKENI. CDR3 length: 14 amino acids. With 3 bases clipped from V and 6 bases from J, the junction kept 5 bases outside the gene matches. The full variable domain, in which reference TRBV18 and TRBJ2-4 provide the parts outside the CDR3, is NAGVMQNPRHLVRRRGQEARLRCSPMKGHSHVYWYRQLPEEGLKFMVYLQKENIIDESGMPKERFSAEFPKEGPSILRIQQVVRGDSAAYFCASSPGQSGNIQYFGAGTRLSVL.

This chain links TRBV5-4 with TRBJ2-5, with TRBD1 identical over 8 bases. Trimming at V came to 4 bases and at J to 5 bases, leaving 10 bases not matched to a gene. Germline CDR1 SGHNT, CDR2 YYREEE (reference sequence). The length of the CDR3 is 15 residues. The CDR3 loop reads CASSHSPGGSETQYF. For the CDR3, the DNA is TGTGCCAGCAGCCACAGTCCAGGGGGCAGTGAGACCCAGTACTTC. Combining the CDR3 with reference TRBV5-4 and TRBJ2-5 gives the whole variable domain ETGVTQSPTHLIKTRGQQVTLRCSSQSGHNTVSWYQQALGQGPQFIFQYYREEENGRGNFPPRFSGLQFPNYSSELNVNALELDDSALYLCASSHSPGGSETQYFGPGTRLLVL.

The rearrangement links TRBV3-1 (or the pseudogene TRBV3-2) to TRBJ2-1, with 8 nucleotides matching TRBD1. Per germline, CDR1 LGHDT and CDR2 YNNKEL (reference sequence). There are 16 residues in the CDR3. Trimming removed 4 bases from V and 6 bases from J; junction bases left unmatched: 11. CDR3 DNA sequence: TGTGCCAGCAGCCCCAATCCGGACAGGGTGGGCAATGAGCAGTTCTTC. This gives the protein CASSPNPDRVGNEQFF.

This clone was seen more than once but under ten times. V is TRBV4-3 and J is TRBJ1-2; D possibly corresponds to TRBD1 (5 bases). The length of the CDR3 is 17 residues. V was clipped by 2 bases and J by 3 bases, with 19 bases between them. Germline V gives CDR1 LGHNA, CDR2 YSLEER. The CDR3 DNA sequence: TGCGCCAGCAGCCAACAGGATCCAGGGACCGTCTACTATGGCTACACCTTC. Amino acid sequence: CASSQQDPGTVYYGYTF.

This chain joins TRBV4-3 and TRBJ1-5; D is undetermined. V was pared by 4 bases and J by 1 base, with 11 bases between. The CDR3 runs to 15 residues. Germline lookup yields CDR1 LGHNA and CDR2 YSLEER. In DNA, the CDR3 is TGCGCCAGCAGCCCTGGGGTAATGAGCAATCAGCCCCAGCATTTT. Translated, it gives CASSPGVMSNQPQHF.

CDR3 residues: CASSLGQTSNEKLFF. Here the CDR3 DNA reads TGTGCCAGCAGCCTAGGACAGACATCTAATGAAAAACTGTTTTTT. This chain links TRBV9 with TRBJ1-4; D might be TRBD1 (6 bases). Trimming shortened V by 4 bases and J by 3 bases, and 13 bases separated the two germline ends. Germline CDR1 is SGDLS and CDR2 is YYNGEE. The CDR3 spans 15 residues. Variable domain in full (rest from reference TRBV9 and TRBJ1-4): DSGVTQTPKHLITATGQRVTLRCSPRSGDLSVYWYQQSLDQGLQFLIQYYNGEERAKGNILERFSAQQFPDLHSELNLSSLELGDSALYFCASSLGQTSNEKLFFGSGTQLSVL.

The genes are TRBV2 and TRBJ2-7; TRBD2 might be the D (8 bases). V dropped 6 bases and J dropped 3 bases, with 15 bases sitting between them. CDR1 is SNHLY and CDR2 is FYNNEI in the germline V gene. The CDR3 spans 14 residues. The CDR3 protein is CASRDRAGGYEQYF. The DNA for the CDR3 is TGTGCCAGCAGAGACAGGGCGGGGGGCTACGAGCAGTACTTC.

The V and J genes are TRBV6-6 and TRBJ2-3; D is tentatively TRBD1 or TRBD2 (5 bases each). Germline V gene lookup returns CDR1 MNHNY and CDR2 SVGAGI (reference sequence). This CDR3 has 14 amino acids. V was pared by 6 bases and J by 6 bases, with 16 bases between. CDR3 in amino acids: CASSKGPHGDTQYF. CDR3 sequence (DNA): TGTGCCAGCAGCAAGGGACCGCACGGGGATACGCAGTATTTT.

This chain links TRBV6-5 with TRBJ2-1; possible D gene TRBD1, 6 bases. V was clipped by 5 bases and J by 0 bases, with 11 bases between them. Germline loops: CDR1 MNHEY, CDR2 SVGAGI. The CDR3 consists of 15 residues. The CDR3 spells CASSPQGSSYNEQFF. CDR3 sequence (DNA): TGTGCCAGCAGTCCTCAGGGGAGCTCCTACAATGAGCAGTTCTTC.

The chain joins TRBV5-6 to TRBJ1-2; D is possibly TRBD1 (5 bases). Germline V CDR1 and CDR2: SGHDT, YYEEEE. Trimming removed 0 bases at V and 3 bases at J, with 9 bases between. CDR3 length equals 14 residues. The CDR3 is CASSLAGTDYGYTF. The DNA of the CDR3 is TGTGCCAGCAGCTTGGCCGGGACGGACTATGGCTACACCTTC.

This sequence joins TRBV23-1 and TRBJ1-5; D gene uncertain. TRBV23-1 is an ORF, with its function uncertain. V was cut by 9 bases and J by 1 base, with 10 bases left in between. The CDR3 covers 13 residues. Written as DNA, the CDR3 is TGCGCCAGTCCGTGGAGGAGCAATCAGCCCCAGCATTTT. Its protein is CASPWRSNQPQHF.